A single sample gave rise to the 20 T cell receptor beta chains below, sequenced in a study of T cells in women clearing cervical HPV infection. The repertoire was sequenced with immunoSEQ multiplex PCR; TCRdb's copy has only in-frame clones and lacks some. The table lists about 48,000 clones, with 1.5% to 2% in the top ten. Sequencing used blood buffy coat. The receptors here all came from a woman aged 18 to 69 with a cervical HPV16 infection that either progressed to CIN3+ or cleared (not recorded which).

As for this clone: The CDR3 extends 3 residues past the end of the read, so its final part is completed from the germline J gene. The chain combines TRBV25-1 with TRBJ2-7; possibly TRBD1 for D (5 bases). The ends were cut back, 0 bases at V and 3 bases at J, with 18 bases in the middle. CDR1 and CDR2 (germline): MGHDK, SYGVNS. CDR3 length: 17 amino acids. The CDR3 reads CASSEYGAGLPFYEQYF. The covered CDR3 bases are TGTGCCAGCAGTGAATATGGGGCAGGGCTACCATTCTACGAG.

As regards this clone: The CDR3 end lies 3 residues beyond the end of the read and is filled in from the germline J gene. V gene TRBV4-1 combines with J gene TRBJ2-7; perhaps TRBD1 as D (5 bases). The V end was cut by 0 bases, the J end by 2 bases, with 8 bases between. The CDR3 has 14 residues. Germline loops: CDR1 MGHRA, CDR2 YSYEKL. The CDR3 reads CASSQERGPYEQYF. The DNA read from the CDR3 is TGCGCCAGCAGCCAAGAAAGGGGTCCCTACGAG.

Note on this clone: The observed sequence ends 3 residues before the CDR3 terminus, with the missing tail filled in from the germline J gene. The gene calls are TRBV5-1 and TRBJ2-4; perhaps TRBD1 as D (6 bases). Between the trimmed V and J ends, which lost 5 bases and 4 bases, there was a span of 13 bases. Germline CDR1 is SGHRS and CDR2 is YFSETQ. This CDR3 region has 14 residues. CDR3 amino acids: CASSSRQVKNIQYF. Incomplete CDR3 DNA: TGCGCCAGCAGTTCCCGACAGGTAAAAAACATT. Supplemented by reference TRBV5-1 and TRBJ2-4, the full variable domain reads KAGVTQTPRYLIKTRGQQVTLSCSPISGHRSVSWYQQTPGQGLQFLFEYFSETQRNKGNFPGRFSGRQFSNSRSEMNVSTLELGDSALYLCASSSRQVKNIQYFGAGTRLSVL.

Comment on this clone: Read coverage stops 3 residues before the CDR3 terminus; the germline J gene supplies the remainder. V and J are TRBV7-8 and TRBJ1-1; D might be TRBD1 (5 bases). The length of the CDR3 is 15 residues. Deletions cut 2 bases from V and 3 bases from J, with 13 bases between. Germline V gives CDR1 SGHVS, CDR2 FQNEAQ. CDR3 sequence: CASSLIQDSYTEAFF. The DNA read from the CDR3 is TGTGCCAGCAGCTTAATTCAAGACAGTTACACTGAA.

Notes on this clone: The observed sequence ends 3 residues before the CDR3 terminus, with the missing tail filled in from the germline J gene. The chain links TRBV7-9 to TRBJ1-1, with D possibly being TRBD1 (5 bases). The V end lost 5 bases, the J end lost 5 bases, and 15 bases lay between the germline ends. Germline V CDR1 and CDR2: SEHNR, FQNEAQ (reference sequence). This CDR3 has 14 amino acids. Partial CDR3 DNA: TGTGCCAGCAGCCCAGGGCCAGGGTTGACTGAA. This translates into CASSPGPGLTE. The whole CDR3 protein reads CASSPGPGLTEAFF.

As for this clone: The read terminates 3 residues before the CDR3 end, so the remaining end is supplied by the germline J gene. The chain recombines TRBV20-1 with TRBJ2-7; the match to TRBD1 covers 9 bases. This CDR3 comprises 14 residues. CDR1 and CDR2 from the germline V gene are DFQATT and SNEGSKA (reference sequence). The V segment lost 6 bases and the J segment 2 bases; nucleotides outside the gene matches: 8. CDR3 amino acids: CSASNRGRTYEQYF. The sequenced part of the CDR3 DNA is TGCAGTGCGTCAAACAGGGGGCGGACCTACGAG.

Regarding this clone: With the read ending 3 residues before the CDR3 end, the germline J gene is used to fill in that end. V is TRBV30 and J is TRBJ1-4; D unclear. V shed 2 bases and J shed 8 bases, with 12 bases lying between them. Germline values: CDR1 GTSNPN, CDR2 SVGIG (reference sequence). This CDR3 contains 13 residues. The sequenced CDR3 bases are TGTGCCTGGAGTAATCCGGCCGGGGAAAAA. Translated, it gives CAWSNPAGEK. The entire CDR3 reads CAWSNPAGEKLFF.

To note about this clone: The read ends 3 residues shy of where the CDR3 ends; the end is completed using the germline J gene. J is TRBJ1-3 and V is TRBV2; no clear D gene. Germline V gene sequence: CDR1 SNHLY, CDR2 FYNNEI. The CDR3 is made up of 14 amino acids. The V and J ends lost 7 bases and 1 base respectively, with 11 bases between them. The CDR3 DNA, read in part, is TGTGCCAGCAAAGGGCAGATGTCTGGAAACACC. Translating gives CASKGQMSGNT. The complete CDR3 reads CASKGQMSGNTIYF. The full variable domain, completed using reference TRBV2 and TRBJ1-3, is EPEVTQTPSHQVTQMGQEVILRCVPISNHLYFYWYRQILGQKVEFLVSFYNNEISEKSEIFDDQFSVERPDGSNFTLKIRSTKLEDSAMYFCASKGQMSGNTIYFGEGSWLTVV.

Concerning this clone: The CDR3 goes on 3 residues after the read ends, and that part is filled in from the germline J gene. The chain joins TRBV27 to TRBJ1-2; no clear D. This CDR3 region has 13 residues. Germline lookup yields CDR1 MNHEY and CDR2 SMNVEV (reference sequence). With 5 bases removed from V and 7 bases from J, the gap between germline ends came to 14 bases. CDR3 in amino acids: CASSPSDWPGYTF. The covered CDR3 bases are TGTGCCAGCAGTCCAAGCGACTGGCCTGGC.

The chain's CDR3 is CSAARGAGGNQPQHF. The CDR3 bases that were read are TGCAGTGCCGCCCGGGGGGCGGGGGGCAATCAGCCC. The chain employs TRBV20-1 and TRBJ1-5; D possibly corresponds to TRBD1 (6 bases). The read falls 3 residues short of the CDR3 end, and the missing part is taken from the germline J gene. Per germline, CDR1 DFQATT and CDR2 SNEGSKA (reference sequence). V lost 6 bases and J lost 2, with 17 bases in between. The CDR3 covers 15 residues.

About this clone: The read halts 3 residues ahead of the CDR3 end, with the missing end drawn from the germline J gene. The chain employs TRBV19 and TRBJ2-7; 8 bases line up with TRBD1. The CDR3 length is 13 residues. Trimming at V came to 3 bases and at J to 6 bases, leaving 4 bases not matched to a gene. CDR1 LNHDA and CDR2 SQIVND come from the germline V gene (reference sequence). CDR3 sequence: CASSITGGGEQYF. CDR3 DNA, as far as it was read: TGTGCCAGTAGTATTACAGGGGGAGGCGAG.

Concerning this clone itself: The read stops 3 residues short of the end of the CDR3; the missing end is completed from the germline J gene. The genes are TRBV6-2 or TRBV6-3 and TRBJ1-1; D is undetermined. The germline CDR1 and CDR2 sequences are MNHEY and SVGEGT. CDR3 size: 13 residues. This CDR3 reads CASSYSGGLRAFF. The CDR3 bases that were read are TGTGCCAGCAGTTACAGCGGAGGGCTGAGG.

As to this clone: The read finishes 3 residues shy of the CDR3 end, and the germline J gene is used to complete it. V gene TRBV5-1 combines with J gene TRBJ1-2; tentative D call: TRBD1 (6 bases). The CDR3 extends over 14 amino acids. Germline V gene data show CDR1 as SGHRS and CDR2 as YFSETQ. V was cut by 0 bases and J by 4 bases, with 10 bases left in between. CDR3 bases read: TGCGCCAGCAGCTTGGGCTGGGGGCTCTATGGC. It is translated as CASSLGWGLYG. The complete CDR3 protein is CASSLGWGLYGYTF.

Remarks on this clone: Coverage ceases 3 residues before the CDR3 finishes, and the germline J gene fills in the end. The chain recombines TRBV6-2 or TRBV6-3 with TRBJ2-1, with D unclear. The V end was cut by 6 bases, the J end by 4 bases, with 13 bases between. The CDR3 is made up of 14 amino acids. CDR1 is MNHEY and CDR2 is SVGEGT in the germline V gene. The sequenced CDR3 bases are TGTGCCAGCAGGCGCCCTGAAAGATACAATGAG. It yields the protein CASRRPERYNE. The full CDR3 is CASRRPERYNEQFF.

About this clone itself: One end of the junction varies from germline; a read error may be responsible. The read halts 3 residues ahead of the CDR3 end, with the missing end drawn from the germline J gene. The rearrangement links TRBV4-2 to TRBJ2-3, with 7 bases aligning to TRBD2. The CDR3 extends over 18 amino acids. From germline, CDR1 is LGHNA and CDR2 YNFKEQ. Partial CDR3 DNA: TGCGCCAGCAGCCAGAGAGTAAATGCGGCTAGCGGTGGGGATACG. Amino acids: CASSQRVNAASGGDT. The full CDR3 is CASSQRVNAASGGDTQYF.

For this clone: The CDR3 is cut off 3 residues early in the read; its end comes from the germline J gene. The V gene is TRBV28, the J gene TRBJ1-1, with TRBD1 identical over 8 bases. V gave up 5 bases and J gave up 5 bases; unmatched junction bases: 13. CDR1 and CDR2 (germline): MDHEN, SYDVKM. The CDR3 contains 16 residues. This CDR3 reads CASSPTGELLGTEAFF. The CDR3 DNA, read in part, is TGTGCCAGCAGTCCGACAGGGGAATTATTAGGGACTGAA.

For this clone: The read stops 3 residues short of the end of the CDR3; the missing end is completed from the germline J gene. The V gene is TRBV11-2, the J gene TRBJ2-7; D ambiguous. The germline CDR1 and CDR2 sequences are SGHAT and FQNNGV. The CDR3 extends over 14 amino acids. V lost 5 bases to trimming and J lost 0 bases, with 11 bases between them. CDR3 loop: CASSRNRVSYEQYF. The part of the CDR3 DNA that was read is TGTGCCAGCAGCCGGAACAGAGTCTCCTACGAG.

For this clone: A junction end diverges from the germline sequence, so it may reflect a read error. Sequencing ends 3 residues short of the CDR3 end; the germline J gene provides the rest. This chain links TRBV4-2 with TRBJ2-5, with D hard to call. The CDR3 covers 16 residues. In germline, CDR1 is LGHNA, CDR2 YNFKEQ. CDR3 region: CASSQDYSGDQETQYF. The DNA read from the CDR3 is TGCGCCAGCAGCCAAGATTATTCAGGCGATCAAGAGACC.

Notes on this clone: Read sequence stops 3 residues before the CDR3 end, and the germline J gene provides the missing end. The chain is built from TRBV10-3 and TRBJ2-4; TRBD2 might be the D (6 bases). CDR1 and CDR2 from the germline V gene are ENHRY and SYGVKD. This CDR3 region has 16 residues. V lost 4 bases, J lost 2 bases, and 15 bases lay in between. Partial CDR3 DNA: TGTGCCATCAGTGCCGGTATTAGCGGACCCAAAAACATT. Translation: CAISAGISGPKNI. The entire CDR3 is CAISAGISGPKNIQYF.

As for this clone: The read terminates 3 residues ahead of where the CDR3 ends, so the germline J gene completes it. V usage is TRBV7-2 and J usage is TRBJ2-3; D is undetermined. V was shortened by 2 bases and J by 5 bases, with 5 bases between the two germline ends. This CDR3 is 12 amino acids long. Germline assignment: CDR1 SGHTA and CDR2 FQGNSA. The CDR3 loop reads CASSLPVDTQYF. CDR3 bases read: TGTGCCAGCAGCTTACCGGTAGATACG.